These 18 T cell receptor beta chains came from one sample sequenced in a study of tumor-infiltrating lymphocytes in primary liver carcinoma. Total RNA amounting to approximately 460 ng was the source from which TCR beta cDNA was made with a constant-region primer. Modified slightly, ARM-PCR produced TCR beta libraries over three nested multiplex PCR rounds. With TRBV1-TRBV30 forward primers and a C-beta reverse primer, the first two PCR rounds were run for around 10 cycles each. TCRdb reanalysed the multiplex PCR reads using MiXCR and keeps one entry per CDR3 protein. The data show some 190,000 distinct CDR3 sequences, about 60% seen once. For blood RNA, unsorted whole blood served as the source, and germline DNA was extracted too. The sample taken for sequencing was peripheral blood. These receptors originate from a man in his forties with primary liver carcinoma and hepatitis B virus infection.

This rearrangement joins TRBV6-1 to TRBJ2-5; D unclear. Germline V gives CDR1 MNHNS, CDR2 SASEGT. CDR3 length: 12 residues. V lost 3 bases and J lost 5, with 7 bases in between. The CDR3 protein is CASSEPRETQYF. DNA for the CDR3: TGTGCCAGCAGTGAGCCCAGGGAGACCCAGTACTTC.

This clonotype has just a few counts. The chain employs TRBV6-5 and TRBJ1-2, with 8 bases aligning to TRBD1. The CDR3 length is 15 residues. CDR1 is MNHEY and CDR2 is SVGAGI in the germline V gene. Trimming at V came to 7 bases and at J to 5 bases, leaving 12 bases not matched to a gene. Here the CDR3 reads CASKQYGTGDYGYTF. The CDR3 coding sequence is TGTGCCAGCAAACAGTACGGGACAGGAGATTATGGCTACACCTTC.

The V call is TRBV11-2, the J call TRBJ2-1; D unresolved. Germline CDR1 and CDR2: SGHAT and FQNNGV. The CDR3 length is 12 residues. This chain's CDR3 is CANSQQSSKQFF. The CDR3 DNA sequence: TGTGCGAACAGCCAGCAGAGTTCCAAGCAGTTCTTC.

This clonotype was counted ten times or more. The CDR3 DNA sequence: TGCGCCAGCAGTGAGTCGGGTTATGGACAAGAGACCCAGTACTTC. Residues: CASSESGYGQETQYF. This chain uses TRBV10-1 with TRBJ2-5; D is unclear. The V and J ends lost 0 bases and 2 bases respectively, with 10 bases between them. This CDR3 is built from 15 residues. Germline CDR1 reads WNHNN; CDR2 reads SYGVQD (reference sequence).

This clonotype came up a few times. CDR3: CASSEGTGGPYNEQFF. The DNA of the CDR3 is TGCGCCAGCAGTGAGGGGACAGGGGGCCCCTACAATGAGCAGTTCTTC. V and J are TRBV10-1 and TRBJ2-1; 12 bases agree with TRBD1. CDR3 length: 16 amino acids. CDR1 and CDR2 (germline): WNHNN, SYGVQD (reference sequence). Unmatched junction bases numbered 1, after V lost 2 bases and J lost 2 bases.

This clonotype was found once. A junction boundary mismatches the germline segment, possibly from a read error. V is TRBV11-2 and J is TRBJ2-6; 8 positions agree with TRBD1. Germline V gives CDR1 SGHAT, CDR2 FQNNGV. This CDR3 is 18 amino acids long. CDR3 DNA sequence: TGTGCCAGCAGCCGACGGACAGGGTTTGTGTCTGGAGCCAGCGTCCTGACTTTC. This translates into CASSRRTGFVSGASVLTF. Looking up the rest from reference TRBV11-2 and TRBJ2-6 gives the full variable domain: EAGVAQSPRYKIIEKRQSVAFWCNPISGHATLYWYQQILGQGPKLLIQFQNNGVVDDSQLPKDRFSAERLKGVDSTLKIQPAKLEDSAVYLCASSRRTGFVSGASVLTFGAGSRLTVL.

This clonotype was detected only once. Since no conserved phenylalanine or tryptophan closes the CDR3, a read error is the likely cause. The rearrangement joins TRBV11-2 to TRBJ2-5; a possible D gene is TRBD2 (6 bases). The CDR3 is made up of 13 amino acids. Germline assignment: CDR1 SGHAT and CDR2 FQNNGV. In DNA form, the CDR3 reads TGTGCCATCAGCTTAGGAGGGTTGGAGACCCAGTACCTC. Translated: CAISLGGLETQYL.

In the case of this clonotype: Compared with germline, one end of the junction differs, possibly owing to a read error. This CDR3 reads CVSSLSLGNKNIQYF. CDR3 DNA sequence: TGTGTCAGCAGTTTATCCCTAGGGAACAAAAACATTCAGTACTTC. The rearrangement links TRBV11-2 to TRBJ2-4; D is unresolved. The length of the CDR3 is 15 residues. CDR1 is SGHAT, CDR2 FQNNGV, per germline. Supplemented by reference TRBV11-2 and TRBJ2-4, the full variable domain reads EAGVAQSPRYKIIEKRQSVAFWCNPISGHATLYWYQQILGQGPKLLIQFQNNGVVDDSQLPKDRFSAERLKGVDSTLKIQPAKLEDSAVYLCVSSLSLGNKNIQYFGAGTRLSVL.

Only a few counts were recorded for this clonotype. The J gene is TRBJ2-5, the V gene TRBV6-5; TRBD2 matches 15 bases. The CDR3 totals 18 residues. Germline V gene sequence: CDR1 MNHEY, CDR2 SVGAGI. Losses at the gene ends were 5 bases for V and 4 bases for J; bases not matched to a gene: 11. The DNA of the CDR3 is TGTGCCAGCAGTCTCCTGGGACTAGCGGGAGGAATGGGAGAGACCCAGTACTTC. This sequence encodes CASSLLGLAGGMGETQYF.

The chain recombines TRBV4-1 with TRBJ2-7, with 11 bases lining up with TRBD2. Trimming cost V 0 bases and J 2 bases; bases outside gene matches: 3. This CDR3 region has 16 residues. Germline-derived CDR1 and CDR2 are MGHRA and YSYEKL. This CDR3 reads CASSQDKTSGAYEQYF. CDR3 DNA sequence: TGCGCCAGCAGCCAAGATAAGACTAGCGGGGCCTACGAGCAGTACTTC.

With regard to this clonotype: A single base separates this from a much larger clone, so it may be a read error. The rearrangement links TRBV6-5 to TRBJ2-2, with 7 bases fitting TRBD2. Germline lookup yields CDR1 MNHEY and CDR2 SVGAGI. This CDR3 spans 16 amino acids. CDR3 in amino acids: CASSFLAEPNTWELFF. The CDR3, as DNA: TGTGCCAGCAGTTTTCTAGCGGAGCCGAACACCTGGGAGCTGTTTTTT.

This clonotype has at least ten counts. CDR3: CASSSRRETGRWHEQFF. The CDR3 bases are TGTGCCAGCAGCTCTAGGAGGGAGACAGGGAGATGGCATGAGCAGTTCTTC. The J gene is TRBJ2-1, the V gene TRBV11-2, with D tentatively TRBD1 (7 bases). Germline-derived CDR1 and CDR2 are SGHAT and FQNNGV. The V gene lost 4 bases and the J gene lost 8 bases, with 24 bases spanning the gap. The CDR3 loop spans 17 amino acids.

The chain recombines TRBV11-2 with TRBJ2-7, with 12 bases lining up with TRBD2. With V trimmed by 2 bases and J by 7 bases, 9 bases remained unmatched. CDR3 length equals 16 residues. Germline assignment: CDR1 SGHAT and CDR2 FQNNGV. The CDR3 sequence is CASSLIRASGGGEQYF. The CDR3 DNA reads TGTGCCAGCAGCTTAATTCGCGCTAGCGGGGGGGGGGAGCAGTACTTC.

The chain is built from TRBV5-1 and TRBJ2-5, with 9 nucleotides matching TRBD1. V trimming: 7 bases; J trimming: 2 bases; junction bases outside the gene matches: 9. In germline, CDR1 is SGHRS, CDR2 YFSETQ. CDR3 size: 15 residues. CDR3 protein: CASGTGLEAQETQYF. For the CDR3, the DNA is TGCGCCAGCGGGACAGGGTTGGAAGCTCAAGAGACCCAGTACTTC.

This clonotype was seen a few times. The genes are TRBV29-1 and TRBJ2-1; D might be TRBD1 (5 bases). The germline CDR1 and CDR2 sequences are SQVTM and ANQGSEA. This CDR3 contains 15 residues. The V end lost 3 bases, the J end lost 4 bases, and 16 bases lay between the germline ends. The CDR3 region has the DNA TGCAGCGTTGAGGGGCTGCCGGGCTTTTACAATGAGCAGTTCTTC. This sequence encodes CSVEGLPGFYNEQFF.

The sample holds one count of this clonotype. J is TRBJ1-4 and V is TRBV12-3 or TRBV12-4, with D tentatively TRBD1 (5 bases). This CDR3 has 14 residues. Trimming removed 1 base from V and 4 bases from J, with 7 bases in between. The CDR3 here is CASSLGQGNEKLFF. The CDR3 DNA reads TGTGCCAGCAGTTTAGGGCAGGGTAATGAAAAACTGTTTTTT.

This clonotype was recorded once. This chain connects TRBV2 to TRBJ2-5; possibly TRBD1 or TRBD2 for D (5 bases each). V was pared by 5 bases and J by 7 bases, with 14 bases between. This CDR3 comprises 13 residues. The germline CDR1 and CDR2 sequences are SNHLY and FYNNEI. This CDR3 reads CASSRSPRGTQYF. CDR3 nucleotides: TGTGCCAGCAGTAGATCACCGAGGGGGACCCAGTACTTC.

On this clonotype: A junction boundary mismatches the germline segment, possibly from a read error. The chain employs TRBV11-2 and TRBJ2-1, with D possibly TRBD2 on 6 matching bases. CDR1 is SGHAT and CDR2 is FQNNGV in the germline V gene. The CDR3 spans 15 residues. This CDR3 reads CASSLAGGHCNEQFF. The CDR3 region has the DNA TGTGCCAGCAGCTTAGCAGGAGGGCATTGCAATGAGCAATTCTTC.